The entry that follows covers one T cell receptor (beta chain) sequence. These data come from a study of blood T cell repertoires in COVID-19. Study as a whole: Sites across the United States, Italy and Spain contributed samples from acute and convalescent COVID-19. T cells, B-cell-depleted T cells, or PBMCs provided the cDNA or gDNA that served as material.

Per the germline V gene, CDR1 is LNHDA and CDR2 is SQIVND (reference sequence). There are 15 residues in the CDR3. Losses at the gene ends were 6 bases for V and 3 bases for J; bases not matched to a gene: 7. How the authors handled the data: Cell counts per sample came from amplifying reference gene primers. Only in-frame clones appear in the TCRdb table, and some are missing; sequencing was by immunoSEQ multiplex PCR. V, J and clone size derive from that table, while D and trimming were established from the DNA sequence. The table lists a few hundred thousand clones, around 83% of them singletons. Material: peripheral blood. This chain links TRBV19 with TRBJ2-7; TRBD1 matches at 11 bases. The sequence came from a man between 18 and 29 years old with active or convalescent COVID-19. Here the CDR3 DNA reads TGTGCCAGTAGCATCGGGACAGGGGGAATCTACGAGCAGTACTTC. Translation: CASSIGTGGIYEQYF.